Listed below are T cell receptor beta chains from one sample, sequenced in a study of OX40 agonist ivuxolimab in advanced cancers. Clones were sequenced by immunoSEQ multiplex PCR, and TCRdb holds only the in-frame ones, with some missing. The sample records 66,000 or so clones, 75% to 80% being singletons. This specimen consisted of CD4+ or CD8+ T cells sorted from blood, obtained in a trial of the OX40 agonist ivuxolimab. All receptors derive from an adult with an advanced solid tumor such as melanoma, head and neck, liver or kidney cancer. The CDR3 runs from the conserved cysteine through the conserved F or W. Fields, in order: D gene, J gene, clone size, V gene, CDR3 DNA, CDR3 protein. A D gene is named only where the DNA matches it firmly. The size field is filled for only some rows; it gives once, few, many or a size class.

NA TRBJ2-7 NA TRBV4-1 TGCGCCAGCAGCCAAGTGGGGCTAGCGTCGGAGCAGTACTTC CASSQVGLASEQYF
TRBD2 TRBJ2-7 once TRBV5-1 TGCGCCAGCAGCTTGGGTGCGGGGGAGTGGTACGAGCAGTACTTC CASSLGAGEWYEQYF
NA TRBJ1-1 few TRBV6-6 TGTGCCAGCAGGGGTCAGGGAGCTGAAGCTTTCTTT CASRGQGAEAFF
NA TRBJ1-5 NA TRBV18 TGTGCCAGCTCACCCTCCCTAACGGACGGTCAGCCCCAGCATTTT CASSPSLTDGQPQHF
TRBD1 TRBJ1-1 few TRBV5-1 TGCGCCAGCAGAAGGGGGACAGTGAACACTGAAGCTTTCTTT CASRRGTVNTEAFF
TRBD1 TRBJ1-1 few TRBV7-9 TGTGCCAGCAGCTGGGGGGGACAGGAGAGCGAAGCTTTCTTT CASSWGGQESEAFF
NA TRBJ2-1 NA TRBV10-3 TGTGCCACCGCCCCACCGACAGACAATGAGCAGTTCTTC CATAPPTDNEQFF
NA TRBJ1-2 NA TRBV7-3 TGTGCCAGCAGCCTAAGGGGCAGATTATTGATTAACTATGGCTACACCTTC CASSLRGRLLINYGYTF
TRBD1 TRBJ2-7 NA TRBV19 TGTGCCAGTAGCCGCTCGGGACAGCCCTCCTACGAGCAGTACTTC CASSRSGQPSYEQYF
TRBD2 TRBJ2-7 few TRBV2 TGTGCCAGCAGCCAAGGACTAGCGGGGTTATACGAGCAGTACTTC CASSQGLAGLYEQYF
TRBD1 TRBJ1-1 NA TRBV6-5 TGTGCCAGCAGTTACGGAACCGGGACAGCGAACACTGAAGCTTTCTTT CASSYGTGTANTEAFF
TRBD1 TRBJ2-2 NA TRBV10-3 TGTGCCATCAGTGAGGGACAGGGGCACACCGGGGAGCTGTTTTTT CAISEGQGHTGELFF
NA TRBJ1-4 few TRBV7-9 TGTGCCAGCAGTCATCAAGAGGAACTGTTTTTT CASSHQEELFF
NA TRBJ2-1 NA TRBV6-1 TGTGCCAGTTTAAGGGGTGTCGGACTCAATGAGCAGTTCTTC CASLRGVGLNEQFF
NA TRBJ2-1 NA TRBV6-4 TGTGCCAGCAGTGGGGGTGTCCGTTCTGAGCAGTTCTTC CASSGGVRSEQFF
NA TRBJ2-3 NA TRBV7-7 TGTGCCGTGGGGCAAGGGATAGATACGCAGTATTTT CAVGQGIDTQYF
NA TRBJ1-1 NA TRBV5-3 TGTGCCAGAAGCTTGGACACCCGGCAGGGGAACACTGAAGCTTTCTTT CARSLDTRQGNTEAFF
TRBD1 TRBJ1-1 NA TRBV6-6 TGTGCCAGCAGTTACGGGACAGAGAACACTGAAGCTTTCTTT CASSYGTENTEAFF
NA TRBJ2-3 NA TRBV11-2 TGTGCCAGCAGCTTAAGCCGAGGTACGCAGTATTTT CASSLSRGTQYF
NA TRBJ1-5 NA TRBV6-5 TGTGCCAGCAGTTCCGCACGGGGTGCAAGAGATCAGCCCCAGCATTTT CASSSARGARDQPQHF
NA TRBJ2-2 NA TRBV9 TGTGCCAGCAGCGTAGGGGCAGCCTCGAACACCGGGGAGCTGTTTTTT CASSVGAASNTGELFF
NA TRBJ2-3 NA TRBV7-9 TGTGCCAGCAGCTGGTCAGGGACAGATACGCAGTATTTT CASSWSGTDTQYF
NA TRBJ1-1 few TRBV25-1 TGTGCCAGCAGTGATTCTGGACGGTCGCGTGAAGCTTTCTTT CASSDSGRSREAFF
NA TRBJ2-5 NA TRBV25-1 TGTGCCAGCAGTGAAACAGGGAGAGAGACCCAGTACTTC CASSETGRETQYF
NA TRBJ1-2 NA TRBV29-1 TGCAGCGCAAACAGAATCTATGGCTACACCTTC CSANRIYGYTF
NA TRBJ1-4 medium-sized TRBV2 TGTGCCAGCAGTGAGCGAGGGGCAGGGACGGGCGAAAAACTGTTTTTT CASSERGAGTGEKLFF
TRBD2 TRBJ2-1 NA TRBV4-1 TGCGCCAGCAGCCGGGGAGGGGCCGACAATGAGCAGTTCTTC CASSRGGADNEQFF
TRBD1 TRBJ1-1 NA TRBV7-8 TGTGCCAGCAGCTTAGGGAGCCCCCCGGGACAGGGTTCGCCTTTCTTT CASSLGSPPGQGSPFF
TRBD1 TRBJ2-3 NA TRBV10-3 TGTGCCATCAGAGAGACAGGGGAGCAGTATTTT CAIRETGEQYF
TRBD2 TRBJ2-1 NA TRBV2 TGTGCCAGCAGAGCGCTAGCGGGATTCAATGAGCAGTTCTTC CASRALAGFNEQFF
TRBD1 TRBJ2-6 NA TRBV5-1 TGCGCCAGCAGCCTACAAGAGACCCCAGGGGGAAGTGGGGCCAACGTCCTGACTTTC CASSLQETPGGSGANVLTF
NA TRBJ2-5 NA TRBV5-1 TGCGCCAGCAGCTCCGCGACCCCCGGGGGAGAGACCCAGTACTTC CASSSATPGGETQYF
NA TRBJ1-4 NA TRBV4-1 TGCGCCAGCAGCCAAGAAGGTCCGGCAACTAATGAAAAACTGTTTTTT CASSQEGPATNEKLFF
TRBD1 TRBJ1-1 NA TRBV10-3 TGTGCCATCAGTGCAGGGGGAACTGAAGCTTTCTTT CAISAGGTEAFF
NA TRBJ2-5 NA TRBV15 TGTGCCACCAGCAGAGATAAGTCGGAGACCCAGTACTTC CATSRDKSETQYF
NA TRBJ2-5 NA TRBV30 TGTGCCTGGAGTACAGAGACCCAGTACTTC CAWSTETQYF
NA TRBJ2-6 NA TRBV30 TGTGCCTGGAGTGAAACGTCGGGGATCCCCCCTGGGGCCAACGTCCTGACTTTC CAWSETSGIPPGANVLTF
NA TRBJ2-7 NA TRBV15 TGTGCCACCAGCAGAGAGTACGGACCCTACGAGCAGTACTTC CATSREYGPYEQYF
NA TRBJ2-7 NA TRBV11-2 TGTGCCAGCAGCTTAGCCCCGGGTTTCACCTACGAGCAGTACTTC CASSLAPGFTYEQYF
NA TRBJ1-5 NA TRBV12-2 TGTGCAAGTCGCTTAGTCCCGTGGGGGCACGAGGGCAATCAGCCCCAGCATTTT CASRLVPWGHEGNQPQHF
NA TRBJ2-7 once TRBV5-1 TGCGCCAGCAGCTTGGGTCCGGCCGAGGACTACGAGCAGTACTTC CASSLGPAEDYEQYF
TRBD2 TRBJ2-2 once TRBV5-4 TGTGCCAGCAGCTTGATTACTAGCGGGAGCGGGGAGCTGTTTTTT CASSLITSGSGELFF
NA TRBJ2-1 NA TRBV7-9 TGTGCCAGCAGCCGTTGGGGAGAGCAGTTCTTC CASSRWGEQFF
TRBD2 TRBJ2-1 NA TRBV5-1 TGCGCCAGCAGACCCAGACTAGCGGGGGCCTACAATGAGCAGTTCTTC CASRPRLAGAYNEQFF
NA TRBJ2-7 NA TRBV5-1 TGCGCCAGCAGCTTACGAGACAGAGGGGTTATTAGCTCCTACGAGCAGTACTTC CASSLRDRGVISSYEQYF
TRBD1 TRBJ2-5 NA TRBV5-1 TGCGCCAGCAGCCCCGGGACAGGGGTCGAGACCCAGTACTTC CASSPGTGVETQYF
NA TRBJ1-2 once TRBV4-1 TGCGCCAGCAGCCAAGAGGGGCTAAGGACCTTC CASSQEGLRTF
NA TRBJ2-3 NA TRBV21-1 TGTGCCAGCAGCAAATGTATACGGGGACTAGCGGGGGGGCAGGTCACAGATACGCAGTATTTT CASSKCIRGLAGGQVTDTQYF
NA TRBJ2-1 NA TRBV11-3 TGTGCCAGCAGGAAGAGGGGGAACAATGAGCAGTTCTTC CASRKRGNNEQFF